The present TCR beta chain was sequenced within a study of blood T cell repertoires in COVID-19. At the level of the study: In each case, the material was cDNA or gDNA derived from T cells, B-cell-depleted T cells, or PBMCs.

CDR3 length: 11 residues. V was clipped by 6 bases and J by 7 bases, with 4 bases between them. Germline loops: CDR1 MNHEY, CDR2 SVGAGI. The study drew participants aged roughly 18 to 95 years from approximately 23 US areas. Per the original methods: Amplification with reference gene primers provided the estimates of nucleated cell counts. Here immunoSEQ multiplex PCR was the method, and the copy in TCRdb shows in-frame clones only, minus some. From that table come the V and J calls and clone size; the DNA was used to work out D and trimming. The top ten clones hold 0.6% of a sample with about 440,000 clones, about 92% of them seen once.

The TCR was taken from a man between 18 and 29 years old who had recovered from COVID-19. The sequenced material came from PBMCs or T cells enriched from blood (not recorded which). This sequence joins TRBV6-5 and TRBJ1-6; D is undetermined. The DNA of the CDR3 is TGTGCCAGCAGGTCAAATTCACCCCTCCACTTT. Encoded protein: CASRSNSPLHF.